These 23 T cell receptor beta chains were all obtained from the same sample, sequenced in a study of T-cell reconstitution after alpha-beta-depleted transplantation in children. Study-level points and caveats: A year had passed since transplant, and T-cell counts and diversity by then came mostly from newly produced T cells.

TCRbeta library construction was performed incorporating unique molecular identifiers. Using its own MiXCR run on the PCR reads, TCRdb lists one record per CDR3 protein. The sample gives a few hundred thousand distinct CDR3 sequences, 7.5% to 9% of which show up once; over 7.5% is in the top ten. Their target antigens are unknown. The sequences come from peripheral blood, collected 360 days after TCRalphabeta/CD19-depleted stem cell transplant. These receptors were taken from a female patient between 2 and 15 years old who had a stem cell transplant for Fanconi anemia, so the T cells may come from the graft donor.

This clonotype has just a few counts. The gene calls are TRBV28 and TRBJ1-1; no firm D call. The CDR3 runs 15 residues. The ends were cut back, 3 bases at V and 1 base at J, with 12 bases in the middle. Per germline, CDR1 MDHEN and CDR2 SYDVKM. CDR3 sequence: CASSFRTRKNTEAFF. The CDR3 nucleotides are TGTGCCAGCAGTTTCCGGACGAGAAAGAACACTGAAGCTTTCTTT.

This clonotype has at least ten counts. The genes are TRBV29-1 and TRBJ2-3; TRBD2 agrees at 10 bases. The V segment lost 3 bases and the J segment 13 bases; nucleotides outside the gene matches: 4. CDR3 length: 11 amino acids. Germline V gene data show CDR1 as SQVTM and CDR2 as ANQGSEA. The CDR3 DNA reads as TGCAGCGTTGATAGCGGGGGGCCAAAGTATTTT. Residues: CSVDSGGPKYF.

This clonotype has only a few counts. The V gene is TRBV2, the J gene TRBJ1-5; TRBD1 is a possible D gene (6 bases). This CDR3 comprises 15 residues. V was shortened by 5 bases and J by 0 bases, with 11 bases between the two germline ends. The germline CDR1 and CDR2 sequences are SNHLY and FYNNEI. This CDR3 is CASSRTDYSNQPQHF. The CDR3 nucleotides read TGTGCCAGCAGTAGGACAGATTATAGCAATCAGCCCCAGCATTTT.

In this sample, this clonotype turned up many times. The chain employs TRBV7-2 and TRBJ2-1, with D hard to call. The CDR3 loop spans 15 amino acids. Trimming removed 4 bases from V and 1 base from J, with 11 bases in between. Germline CDR1 reads SGHTA; CDR2 reads FQGNSA. The chain's CDR3 is CASSSLAASYNEQFF. DNA for the CDR3: TGTGCCAGCAGCTCGCTCGCAGCGTCCTACAATGAGCAGTTCTTC.

This clonotype has ten or more counts. This sequence joins TRBV14 and TRBJ2-1; tentative D call: TRBD2 (6 bases). The CDR3 has 17 residues. Trimming took 3 bases from V and 6 from J, leaving 21 bases between them. Germline values: CDR1 SGHDN, CDR2 FVKESK. CDR3 in amino acids: CASSQLAGAGIANEQFF. The CDR3 DNA reads TGTGCCAGCAGCCAGCTCGCAGGAGCGGGTATAGCCAATGAGCAGTTCTTC. The full variable domain, completed using reference TRBV14 and TRBJ2-1, is EAGVTQFPSHSVIEKGQTVTLRCDPISGHDNLYWYRRVMGKEIKFLLHFVKESKQDESGMPNNRFLAERTGGTYSTLKVQPAELEDSGVYFCASSQLAGAGIANEQFFGPGTRLTVL.

This clonotype was observed at least ten times. The chain employs TRBV20-1 and TRBJ2-2; D ambiguous. With 6 bases removed from V and 4 bases from J, the gap between germline ends came to 9 bases. The CDR3 is 12 amino acids. Germline loops: CDR1 DFQATT, CDR2 SNEGSKA (reference sequence). The CDR3 loop reads CSAARPTGELFF. CDR3 coding DNA: TGCAGTGCCGCACGGCCCACCGGGGAGCTGTTTTTT.

This clonotype was observed a handful of times. This clone may be a read error of a much larger clone one base away. Because it lacks the conserved phenylalanine or tryptophan at the end, this CDR3 is likely a read error. The V call is TRBV5-1, the J call TRBJ2-3, with a tentative D call TRBD2 (5 bases). V was pared by 0 bases and J by 3 bases, with 8 bases between. Germline CDR1 and CDR2: SGHRS and YFSETQ. CDR3 length: 14 amino acids. The CDR3 protein is CASSLVLETDTQYS. The CDR3 DNA reads as TGCGCCAGCAGCTTGGTACTAGAAACAGATACGCAGTATTCT.

This clonotype was recorded at least ten times. The chain links TRBV4-3 to TRBJ1-2; the D gene is possibly TRBD1 (5 bases). The germline V and J ends were trimmed by 4 bases and 4 bases, with 16 bases remaining between them. The CDR3 contains 15 residues. Germline V lookup: CDR1 LGHNA, CDR2 YSLEER. CDR3 amino acids: CASSLTLLGTYGYTF. The CDR3 region has the DNA TGCGCCAGCAGCCTCACCCTCTTAGGGACCTATGGCTACACCTTC.

This clonotype has only a few counts. V gene TRBV7-9 combines with J gene TRBJ2-2, with 9 bases that match TRBD1. Unmatched junction bases numbered 6, after V lost 4 bases and J lost 3 bases. In germline, CDR1 is SEHNR, CDR2 FQNEAQ (reference sequence). This CDR3 is 16 amino acids long. In DNA form, the CDR3 reads TGTGCCAGCAGCTCCCGGGACAGGGCCTACACCGGGGAGCTGTTTTTT. Its protein product is CASSSRDRAYTGELFF. The entire variable domain, with the rest obtained from reference TRBV7-9 and TRBJ2-2, is as follows: DTGVSQNPRHKITKRGQNVTFRCDPISEHNRLYWYRQTLGQGPEFLTYFQNEAQLEKSRLLSDRFSAERPKGSFSTLEIQRTEQGDSAMYLCASSSRDRAYTGELFFGEGSRLTVL.

Notes on this clonotype: Mismatch with germline at one junction end may stem from a read error. The rearrangement links TRBV28 to TRBJ1-2; 7 bases match TRBD1. Germline CDR1 and CDR2: MDHEN and SYDVKM. This CDR3 is built from 15 residues. CDR3 bases: TGTGCCAGCAGTTTAGAAGTTTGGGGCTCGACAGGGATGGTGTTC. Translated, it gives CASSLEVWGSTGMVF.

The V call is TRBV11-2, the J call TRBJ1-1; D is uncertain. The CDR3 totals 14 residues. Germline values: CDR1 SGHAT, CDR2 FQNNGV. Between the trimmed V and J ends, which lost 5 bases and 1 base, there was a span of 11 bases. CDR3 nucleotide sequence: TGTGCCAGCAGCCTCCGGGTCACGAACACTGAAGCTTTCTTT. This sequence encodes CASSLRVTNTEAFF.

This clonotype was observed a few times. This sequence joins TRBV5-6 and TRBJ1-2, with 11 bases that match TRBD1. V shed 6 bases and J 3 bases; nucleotides not matched to a gene: 10. This CDR3 is 16 amino acids long. CDR1 and CDR2 (germline): SGHDT, YYEEEE. The CDR3 DNA sequence: TGTGCCAGCAACCTGCCTCCGGGACAGGGGGACTATGGCTACACCTTC. This sequence encodes CASNLPPGQGDYGYTF.

Many counts were recorded for this clonotype. The V gene is TRBV18, the J gene TRBJ2-7; 12 bases map to TRBD2. CDR3 length: 17 residues. The germline V gene encodes CDR1 KGHSH and CDR2 LQKENI. Trimming cost V 3 bases and J 0 bases; bases outside gene matches: 6. The CDR3 protein is CASSPGTSGLSSYEQYF. Written as DNA, the CDR3 is TGTGCCAGCTCACCGGGGACTAGCGGGCTTAGCTCCTACGAGCAGTACTTC. Combining the CDR3 with reference TRBV18 and TRBJ2-7 gives the whole variable domain NAGVMQNPRHLVRRRGQEARLRCSPMKGHSHVYWYRQLPEEGLKFMVYLQKENIIDESGMPKERFSAEFPKEGPSILRIQQVVRGDSAAYFCASSPGTSGLSSYEQYFGPGTRLTVT.

The chain links TRBV20-1 to TRBJ1-6; 11 bases align to TRBD1. J was trimmed by 8 bases and V by 2 bases; bases with no gene match: 2. This CDR3 has 14 amino acids. Per germline, CDR1 DFQATT and CDR2 SNEGSKA (reference sequence). The DNA for the CDR3 is TGCAGTGCTAGAAGGACAGGGGGCGATTCACCCCTCCACTTT. It encodes CSARRTGGDSPLHF.

V gene TRBV6-5 combines with J gene TRBJ2-1; TRBD2 aligns across 10 bases. Trimming cost V 4 bases and J 4 bases; bases outside gene matches: 4. This CDR3 is built from 15 residues. The germline CDR1 and CDR2 sequences are MNHEY and SVGAGI. CDR3 protein: CASSSGTSEYNEQFF. The CDR3 DNA sequence: TGTGCCAGCAGTTCTGGGACTAGCGAATACAATGAGCAGTTCTTC.

This clonotype was seen a few times. This chain links TRBV5-4 with TRBJ1-4; D unclear. From germline, CDR1 is SGHNT and CDR2 YYREEE (reference sequence). V was cut by 4 bases and J by 0 bases, with 13 bases left in between. This CDR3 contains 16 residues. Here the CDR3 reads CASSLRPGATNEKLFF. CDR3 coding DNA: TGTGCCAGCAGCCTCCGGCCCGGGGCAACTAATGAAAAACTGTTTTTT.

This clonotype was counted only a few times. The V and J genes are TRBV7-6 and TRBJ2-2; TRBD1 aligns across 7 bases. The J segment lost 0 bases and the V segment lost 2 bases, leaving 9 bases of the junction unmatched. This CDR3 region has 18 residues. Germline CDR1 and CDR2: SGHVS and FNYEAQ. The CDR3 reads CASSLNFGTDPNTGELFF. The CDR3 bases are TGTGCCAGCAGCTTAAATTTCGGGACAGATCCGAACACCGGGGAGCTGTTTTTT.

This clonotype was counted a few times. The chain employs TRBV20-1 and TRBJ1-5, with TRBD1 matching over 9 bases. The CDR3 consists of 16 residues. Trimming at V came to 4 bases and at J to 6 bases, leaving 13 bases not matched to a gene. Looked up from germline, CDR1 is DFQATT and CDR2 is SNEGSKA (reference sequence). Written as DNA, the CDR3 is TGCAGTGCTAAGGACAGGGGATTAGGGGATAGTCAGCCCCAGCATTTT. Translation: CSAKDRGLGDSQPQHF.

Only a few counts were recorded for this clonotype. The chain carries TRBV10-3 and TRBJ2-7; D not certain. The CDR3 contains 15 residues. Deletions cut 2 bases from V and 2 bases from J, with 13 bases between. Germline lookup yields CDR1 ENHRY and CDR2 SYGVKD. The CDR3 here is CAISERARRAYEQYF. Written as DNA, the CDR3 is TGTGCCATCAGTGAGAGGGCTCGAAGAGCCTACGAGCAGTACTTC.

The chain links TRBV7-2 to TRBJ1-1; D not certain. Trimming cost V 3 bases and J 5 bases, with 13 bases left between them. The CDR3 consists of 14 residues. Germline CDR1 and CDR2: SGHTA and FQGNSA. DNA for the CDR3: TGTGCCAGCAGCTTCGGAGGGCGGAGGACTGAAGCTTTCTTT. It codes for CASSFGGRRTEAFF.

This clonotype appeared a few times. This chain links TRBV5-1 with TRBJ2-1, with D possibly matching TRBD2 (6 bases). Germline-derived CDR1 and CDR2 are SGHRS and YFSETQ. The CDR3 extends over 15 amino acids. V shed 4 bases and J shed 3 bases, with 14 bases lying between them. The CDR3 reads CASSPRDSDYNEQFF. In DNA, the CDR3 is TGCGCCAGCAGCCCCCGGGACTCAGACTACAATGAGCAGTTCTTC. Drawing the rest from reference TRBV5-1 and TRBJ2-1, the complete variable domain is KAGVTQTPRYLIKTRGQQVTLSCSPISGHRSVSWYQQTPGQGLQFLFEYFSETQRNKGNFPGRFSGRQFSNSRSEMNVSTLELGDSALYLCASSPRDSDYNEQFFGPGTRLTVL.

The genes are TRBV25-1 and TRBJ1-2; TRBD1 matches at 7 bases. This CDR3 spans 14 amino acids. Germline V CDR1 and CDR2: MGHDK, SYGVNS. J gave up 2 bases and V 6 bases, and 6 bases lay outside the gene matches. The CDR3 nucleotides read TGTGCCAGCAGCTTGACAGGGATCAACTATGGCTACACCTTC. It is translated as CASSLTGINYGYTF.

The genes are TRBV18 and TRBJ2-7, with TRBD1 identical over 9 bases. This CDR3 spans 14 amino acids. Germline CDR1 is KGHSH and CDR2 is LQKENI. Losses at the gene ends were 5 bases for V and 2 bases for J; bases not matched to a gene: 4. The CDR3 sequence: CASSSRTGAYEQYF. CDR3 nucleotide sequence: TGTGCCAGCTCATCCCGGACAGGGGCCTACGAGCAGTACTTC.